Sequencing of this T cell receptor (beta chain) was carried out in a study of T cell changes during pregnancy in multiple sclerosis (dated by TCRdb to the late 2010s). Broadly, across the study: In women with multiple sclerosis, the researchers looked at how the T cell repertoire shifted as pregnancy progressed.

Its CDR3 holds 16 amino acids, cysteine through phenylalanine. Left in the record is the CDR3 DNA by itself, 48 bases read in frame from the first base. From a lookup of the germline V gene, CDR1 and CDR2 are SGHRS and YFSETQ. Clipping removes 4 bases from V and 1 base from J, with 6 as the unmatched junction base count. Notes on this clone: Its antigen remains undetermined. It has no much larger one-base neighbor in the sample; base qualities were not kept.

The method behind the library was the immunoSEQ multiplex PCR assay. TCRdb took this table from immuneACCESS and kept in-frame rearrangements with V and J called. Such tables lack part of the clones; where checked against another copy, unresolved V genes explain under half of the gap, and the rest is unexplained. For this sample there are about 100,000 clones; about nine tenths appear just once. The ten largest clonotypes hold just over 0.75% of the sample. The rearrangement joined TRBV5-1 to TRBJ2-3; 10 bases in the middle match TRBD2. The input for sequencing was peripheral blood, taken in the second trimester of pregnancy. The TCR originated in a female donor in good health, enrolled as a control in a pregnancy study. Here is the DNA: TGCGCCAGCAGCGCCGGGACTAGCGAGCGCACAGATACGCAGTATTTT. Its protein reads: CASSAGTSERTDTQYF.